This T cell receptor (beta chain) emerged from a study of blood T cell repertoires in COVID-19. Across the whole study: COVID-19 samples collected from the United States, Italy and Spain covered acute and convalescent phases. In each case, the material was cDNA or gDNA derived from T cells, B-cell-depleted T cells, or PBMCs.

The authors' processing: Reference gene primers were amplified, and this amplification served to estimate nucleated cell counts. Repertoires were generated with immunoSEQ multiplex PCR, while TCRdb's copy carries only in-frame clones and drops some. D and trimming come from the DNA, and the V and J calls and clone size come from that table. The sample holds approximately 35,000 clones, around 90% seen once. Looked up from germline, CDR1 is SGHVS and CDR2 is FNYEAQ. The ends were cut back, 0 bases at V and 1 base at J, with 8 bases in the middle. The CDR3 has 15 amino acids. Sequencing used peripheral blood. The rearrangement joins TRBV7-6 to TRBJ2-3; unclear D gene. This clonotype originated in a human donor with active COVID-19. The donor label of this sample is uncertain. CDR3 residues: CASSLADGGTDTQYF. For the CDR3, the DNA is TGTGCCAGCAGCTTAGCGGATGGAGGCACAGATACGCAGTATTTT. The whole variable domain, remainder taken from reference TRBV7-6 and TRBJ2-3, is GAGVSQSPRYKVTKRGQDVALRCDPISGHVSLYWYRQALGQGPEFLTYFNYEAQQDKSGLPNDRFSAERPEGSISTLTIQRTEQRDSAMYRCASSLADGGTDTQYFGPGTRLTVL.